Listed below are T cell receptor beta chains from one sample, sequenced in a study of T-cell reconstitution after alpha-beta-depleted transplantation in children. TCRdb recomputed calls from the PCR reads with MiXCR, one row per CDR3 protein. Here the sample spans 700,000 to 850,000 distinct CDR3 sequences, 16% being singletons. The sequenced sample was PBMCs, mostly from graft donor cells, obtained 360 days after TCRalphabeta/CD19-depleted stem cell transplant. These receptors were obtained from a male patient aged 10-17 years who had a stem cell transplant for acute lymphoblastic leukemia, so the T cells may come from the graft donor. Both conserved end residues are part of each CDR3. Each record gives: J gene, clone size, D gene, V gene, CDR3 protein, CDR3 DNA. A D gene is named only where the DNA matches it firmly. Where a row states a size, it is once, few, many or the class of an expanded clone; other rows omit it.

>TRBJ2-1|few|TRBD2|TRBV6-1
CASRIVRGELAGYNEQFF
TGTGCCAGCAGAATAGTTCGGGGGGAGTTAGCGGGATACAATGAGCAGTTCTTC
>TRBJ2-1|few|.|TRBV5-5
CASAPFRVAYNEQFF
TGTGCCAGCGCCCCTTTCCGGGTTGCCTACAATGAGCAGTTCTTC
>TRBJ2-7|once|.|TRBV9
CASSEGQRGYEQYF
TGTGCCAGCAGCGAGGGCCAGAGAGGCTACGAGCAGTACTTC
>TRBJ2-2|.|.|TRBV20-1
CSAKEGAHTGELFF
TGCAGTGCTAAGGAGGGGGCTCACACCGGGGAGCTGTTTTTT
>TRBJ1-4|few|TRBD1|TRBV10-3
CAINKQGADF
TGTGCCATCAATAAACAGGGGGCGGATTTT
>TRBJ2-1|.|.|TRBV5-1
CASSLSLAGQQFF
TGCGCCAGCAGCTTGTCCTTGGCGGGACAGCAGTTCTTC
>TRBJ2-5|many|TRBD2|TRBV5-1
CASSLLSGRPGETQYF
TGCGCCAGCAGCTTACTTTCCGGGAGGCCAGGGGAGACCCAGTACTTC
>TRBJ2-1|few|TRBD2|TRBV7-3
CASSPLAGGHNEQFF
TGTGCCAGCAGTCCACTAGCGGGAGGCCACAATGAGCAGTTCTTC
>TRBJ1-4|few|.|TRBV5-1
CASSLAGRTNEKLFF
TGCGCCAGCAGCTTGGCCGGGCGGACTAATGAAAAACTGTTTTTT
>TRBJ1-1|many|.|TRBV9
CASSLTRGPDTEAFF
TGTGCCAGCAGCCTTACGCGGGGGCCCGACACTGAAGCTTTCTTT
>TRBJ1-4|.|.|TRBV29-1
CSVDSNEKLFF
TGCAGCGTGGACAGCAATGAAAAACTGTTTTTT
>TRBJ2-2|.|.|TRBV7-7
CASSFGQTGATGELFF
TGTGCCAGCAGCTTTGGCCAAACTGGGGCCACCGGGGAGCTGTTTTTT
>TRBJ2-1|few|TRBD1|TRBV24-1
CATSSWTGGNEQFF
TGTGCCACCAGTTCTTGGACAGGGGGCAATGAGCAGTTCTTC
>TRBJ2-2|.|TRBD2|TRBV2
CAIALLRTSGVNTGELFF
TGTGCCATCGCTCTGTTAAGGACTAGCGGGGTGAACACCGGGGAGCTGTTTTTT
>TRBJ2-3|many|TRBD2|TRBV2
CASIREVESDTQYF
TGTGCCAGCATCCGGGAGGTCGAATCAGATACGCAGTATTTT
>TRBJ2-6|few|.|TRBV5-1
CASSLGIAANVLTF
TGCGCCAGCAGCTTGGGCATTGCAGCCAACGTCCTGACTTTC
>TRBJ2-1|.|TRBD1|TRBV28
CASLGQGMYNEQFF
TGTGCCAGTCTGGGACAGGGGATGTACAATGAGCAGTTCTTC
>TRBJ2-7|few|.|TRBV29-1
CSVLQLAVDYEQYF
TGCAGCGTGCTACAACTGGCAGTAGACTACGAGCAGTACTTC
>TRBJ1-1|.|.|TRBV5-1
CASSPEQGSTEAFF
TGCGCCAGCAGCCCGGAACAGGGTTCCACTGAAGCTTTCTTT
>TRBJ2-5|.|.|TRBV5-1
CASSLNPLGVTEETQYF
TGCGCCAGCAGCTTGAACCCCCTGGGAGTTACAGAAGAGACCCAGTACTTC
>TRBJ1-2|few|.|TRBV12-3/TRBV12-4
CASTLEFYGYTF
TGTGCCAGCACCCTGGAATTTTATGGCTACACCTTC
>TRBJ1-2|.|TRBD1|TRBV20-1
CSARDWGRTGVGYGYTF
TGCAGTGCTAGAGATTGGGGGCGGACAGGGGTAGGCTATGGCTACACCTTC
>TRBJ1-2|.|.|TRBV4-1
CASSQVVGLLNYGYTF
TGCGCCAGCAGCCAAGTTGTGGGACTACTGAACTATGGCTACACCTTC
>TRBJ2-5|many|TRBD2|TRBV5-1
CASSLAARTRSIQYF
TGCGCCAGCAGCTTGGCCGCAAGGACTAGAAGCATCCAGTACTTC
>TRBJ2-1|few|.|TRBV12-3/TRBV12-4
CASSGQGWDTSEQFF
TGTGCCAGCAGCGGCCAGGGGTGGGATACTAGTGAGCAGTTCTTC
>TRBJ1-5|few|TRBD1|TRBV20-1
CSASWTGINQPQHF
TGCAGTGCTAGTTGGACAGGGATCAATCAGCCCCAGCATTTT
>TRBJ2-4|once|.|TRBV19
CASSMGGGNIQYF
TGTGCCAGTAGTATGGGGGGAGGAAACATTCAGTACTTC
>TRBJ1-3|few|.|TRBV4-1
CASSQAGNSGNTIYF
TGCGCCAGCAGCCAAGCAGGGAACTCTGGAAACACCATATATTTT
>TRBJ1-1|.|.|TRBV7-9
CASSFPGITEAFF
TGTGCCAGCAGCTTCCCAGGGATCACTGAAGCTTTCTTT
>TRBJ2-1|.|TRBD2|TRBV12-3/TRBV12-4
CASSFLAGVEQFF
TGTGCCAGCAGTTTCTTAGCGGGAGTCGAGCAGTTCTTC
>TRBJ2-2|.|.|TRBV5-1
CASSPLWSNTGELFF
TGCGCCAGCAGCCCGCTCTGGTCCAACACCGGGGAGCTGTTTTTT
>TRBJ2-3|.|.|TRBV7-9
CASSLAVLSSTDTQYF
TGTGCCAGCAGCTTGGCCGTGTTGAGCTCCACAGATACGCAGTATTTT
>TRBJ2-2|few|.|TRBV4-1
CASSQAGALTGELFF
TGCGCCAGCAGCCAAGCGGGAGCCCTTACCGGGGAGCTGTTTTTT
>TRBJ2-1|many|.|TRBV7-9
CASSLRQARSYNEQFF
TGTGCCAGCAGCCTGAGACAAGCTAGGTCCTACAATGAGCAGTTCTTC
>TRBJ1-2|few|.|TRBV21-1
CASSKPPRTGKNYGYTF
TGTGCCAGCAGCAAACCACCCCGGACAGGGAAAAACTATGGCTACACCTTC
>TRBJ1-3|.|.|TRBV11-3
CASSFSFGGSGNTIYF
TGTGCCAGCAGCTTTTCCTTTGGGGGATCTGGAAACACCATATATTTT
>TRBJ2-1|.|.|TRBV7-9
CASSLEGTGPNEQFF
TGTGCCAGCAGCTTAGAAGGGACGGGCCCCAATGAGCAGTTCTTC
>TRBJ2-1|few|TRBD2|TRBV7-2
CASSLKVLAGGYNEQFF
TGTGCCAGCAGCTTAAAGGTGCTAGCGGGAGGGTACAATGAGCAGTTCTTC
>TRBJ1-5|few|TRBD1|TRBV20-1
CSASRQGYSNQPQHF
TGCAGTGCTTCCCGACAGGGGTATAGCAATCAGCCCCAGCATTTT
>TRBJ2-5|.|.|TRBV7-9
CASSFVRTRKETQYF
TGTGCCAGCAGCTTTGTCAGGACTCGTAAAGAGACCCAGTACTTC
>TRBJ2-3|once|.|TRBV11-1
CASSDPSLRATTDTQYF
TGTGCCAGCAGCGACCCCTCCCTGCGGGCCACCACAGATACGCAGTATTTT
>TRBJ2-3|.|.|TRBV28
CASSLRLAQYF
TGTGCCAGCAGTTTGAGGCTAGCACAGTATTTT
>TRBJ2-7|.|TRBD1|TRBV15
CATGRDRGYEQYF
TGTGCCACCGGCAGGGACAGGGGGTACGAGCAGTACTTC
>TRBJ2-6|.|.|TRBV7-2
CASSQSYSGANVLTF
TGTGCCAGCAGCCAATCCTACTCTGGGGCCAACGTCCTGACTTTC
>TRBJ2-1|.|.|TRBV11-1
CASSPSSSLSSYNEQFF
TGTGCCAGCAGCCCCTCTTCGAGCCTGAGCTCCTACAATGAGCAGTTCTTC
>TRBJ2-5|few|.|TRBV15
CATSKGRETQYF
TGTGCCACCAGCAAAGGGCGAGAGACCCAGTACTTC
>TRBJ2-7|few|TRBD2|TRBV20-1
CSAKVQRGVYEQYF
TGCAGTGCTAAGGTGCAGCGGGGGGTCTACGAGCAGTACTTC
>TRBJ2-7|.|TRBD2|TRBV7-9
CASSLARGLAALEQYF
TGTGCCAGCAGCTTAGCCCGTGGACTAGCGGCCCTCGAGCAGTACTTC
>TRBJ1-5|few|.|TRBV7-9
CASTADGNQPQHF
TGTGCCAGCACCGCGGACGGGAATCAGCCCCAGCATTTT
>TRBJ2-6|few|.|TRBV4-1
CASSQDFQVSGANVLTF
TGCGCCAGCAGCCAAGATTTCCAGGTCTCTGGGGCCAACGTCCTGACTTTC
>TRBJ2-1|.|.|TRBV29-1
CSVERLRASSYNEQFF
TGCAGCGTTGAAAGACTTCGGGCGAGCTCCTACAATGAGCAGTTCTTC
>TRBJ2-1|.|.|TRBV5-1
CASSPGSNNEQFF
TGCGCCAGCAGCCCGGGCAGTAACAATGAGCAGTTCTTC
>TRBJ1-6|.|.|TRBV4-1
CASSNGRARSYNSPLHF
TGCGCCAGCAGTAACGGAAGGGCGAGGTCCTATAATTCACCCCTCCACTTT
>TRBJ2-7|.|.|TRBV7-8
CASSLAESGKYEQYF
TGTGCCAGCAGCTTAGCGGAAAGTGGCAAGTACGAGCAGTACTTC
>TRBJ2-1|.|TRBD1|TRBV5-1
CASSSPTGARLGEQFF
TGCGCCAGCAGCTCCCCGACAGGGGCACGGTTAGGTGAGCAGTTCTTC
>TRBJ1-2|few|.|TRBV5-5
CASSLEYPFNYGYTF
TGTGCCAGCAGCTTGGAGTATCCCTTTAACTATGGCTACACCTTC
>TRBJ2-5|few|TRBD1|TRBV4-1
CASSLGQALTLRETQYF
TGCGCCAGCAGCCTGGGACAGGCCCTTACCCTACGAGAGACCCAGTACTTC
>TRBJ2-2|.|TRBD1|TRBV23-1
CARSKDRGDTGELFF
TGCGCCCGCTCAAAGGACAGGGGTGACACCGGGGAGCTGTTTTTT
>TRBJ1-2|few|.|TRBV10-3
CAITGGDGYTF
TGTGCCATCACGGGAGGGGATGGCTACACCTTC